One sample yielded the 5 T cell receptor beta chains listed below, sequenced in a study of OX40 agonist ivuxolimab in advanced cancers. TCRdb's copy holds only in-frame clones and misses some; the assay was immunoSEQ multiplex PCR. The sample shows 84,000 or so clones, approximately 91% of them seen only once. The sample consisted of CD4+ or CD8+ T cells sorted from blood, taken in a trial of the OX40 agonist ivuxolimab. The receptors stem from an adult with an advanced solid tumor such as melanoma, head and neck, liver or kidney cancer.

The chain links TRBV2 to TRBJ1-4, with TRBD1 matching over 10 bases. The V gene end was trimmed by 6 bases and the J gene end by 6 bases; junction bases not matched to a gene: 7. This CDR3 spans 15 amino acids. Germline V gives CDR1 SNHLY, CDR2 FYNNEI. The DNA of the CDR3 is TGTGCCAGCAGCTTCCGGGACAGGGGTGATGAAAAACTGTTTTTT. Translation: CASSFRDRGDEKLFF. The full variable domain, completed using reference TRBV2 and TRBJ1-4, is EPEVTQTPSHQVTQMGQEVILRCVPISNHLYFYWYRQILGQKVEFLVSFYNNEISEKSEIFDDQFSVERPDGSNFTLKIRSTKLEDSAMYFCASSFRDRGDEKLFFGSGTQLSVL.

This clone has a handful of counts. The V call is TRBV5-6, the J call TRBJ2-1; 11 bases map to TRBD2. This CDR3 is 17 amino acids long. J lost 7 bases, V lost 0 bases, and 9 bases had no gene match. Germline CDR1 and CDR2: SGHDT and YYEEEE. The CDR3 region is CASSLGLAGGPRNEQFF. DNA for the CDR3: TGTGCCAGCAGCTTGGGATTAGCGGGGGGGCCGCGGAATGAGCAGTTCTTC.

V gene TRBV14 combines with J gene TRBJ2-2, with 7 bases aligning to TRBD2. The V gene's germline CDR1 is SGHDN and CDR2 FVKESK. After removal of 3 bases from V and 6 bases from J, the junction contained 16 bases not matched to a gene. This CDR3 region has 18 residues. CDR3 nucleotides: TGTGCCAGCAGCCAGGACACTCTTCGAGCGGGGCGATCCGGGGAGCTGTTTTTT. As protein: CASSQDTLRAGRSGELFF.

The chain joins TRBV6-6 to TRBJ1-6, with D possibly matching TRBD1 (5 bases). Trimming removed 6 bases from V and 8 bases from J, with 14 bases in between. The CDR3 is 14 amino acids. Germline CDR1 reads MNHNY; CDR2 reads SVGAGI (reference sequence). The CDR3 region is CASSQSGNYSPLHF. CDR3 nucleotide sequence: TGTGCCAGCAGCCAGTCAGGGAACTATTCACCCCTCCACTTT.

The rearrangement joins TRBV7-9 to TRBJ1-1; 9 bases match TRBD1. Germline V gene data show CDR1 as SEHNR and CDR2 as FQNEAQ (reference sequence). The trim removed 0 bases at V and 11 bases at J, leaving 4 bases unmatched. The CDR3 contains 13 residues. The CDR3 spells CASSLAQGAGAFF. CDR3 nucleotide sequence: TGTGCCAGCAGCTTAGCACAGGGGGCCGGTGCTTTCTTT.